The 3 T cell receptor beta chains reported below all come from one sample, sequenced in a study of T-cell memory formation after mild COVID-19 (dated by TCRdb to the early 2020s). Library generation was performed with 5' RACE. The data were produced on an Illumina NovaSeq 6000. The public reads were reanalyzed by TCRdb: fastp trimming at Q25, MiXCR alignment, in-frame beta chains only. Rows are combined by CDR3 protein, so each entry shows the most common genes and DNA. The sample table holds some 450,000 distinct CDR3 sequences, of which about 20% were seen once. The ten largest make up about a fifth of the sample. The sequencing input was PBMCs or a T cell subset sorted from them (not recorded which). The receptor source for this set is a man younger than 35 who had mild COVID-19 (a few samples of this study predate the infection). The sample titles of this study are shuffled in the database, so cell type and time point are left out; the donor was told from shared clones.

In its sample, this clonotype was seen many times. The rearrangement uses TRBV4-3 and TRBJ2-1; perhaps TRBD2 as D (6 bases). This CDR3 is 15 amino acids long. The V and J ends lost 4 bases and 0 bases respectively, with 10 bases between them. Germline assignment: CDR1 LGHNA and CDR2 YSLEER. DNA of the CDR3: TGCGCCAGCAGCCCAGGGACTCCCTCCTACAATGAGCAGTTCTTC. It specifies CASSPGTPSYNEQFF.

CDR3 sequence: CASSFQGSGYTF. CDR3 sequence (DNA): TGCGCCAGCAGCTTCCAGGGGAGCGGCTACACCTTC. The chain uses TRBV5-1 and TRBJ1-2, with D perhaps TRBD1 (6 bases). CDR3 length: 12 residues. V shed 2 bases and J shed 8 bases, with 10 bases lying between them. In germline, CDR1 is SGHRS, CDR2 YFSETQ.

The chain is built from TRBV6-2 or TRBV6-3 and TRBJ2-5; TRBD2 agrees at 7 bases. V was pared by 5 bases and J by 3 bases, with 6 bases of the junction left unmatched. CDR3 length: 14 amino acids. Germline loops: CDR1 MNHEY, CDR2 SVGEGT. As DNA, the CDR3 is TGTGCCAGCAGTCGCACTAGCGCCGAAGAGACCCAGTACTTC. Encoded protein: CASSRTSAEETQYF.